This record covers a single T cell receptor (beta chain). Its antigen is not identified. The data originate from a study of T cell responses to AZD1222 COVID-19 vaccine. The V gene lost 7 bases and the J gene lost 6 bases, with 12 bases spanning the gap. Germline values: CDR1 SGDLS, CDR2 YYNGEE. This CDR3 is built from 12 residues. TCRdb keeps only in-frame clones here, not all; method: immunoSEQ multiplex PCR. The table has around 170,000 clones, approximately 90% seen once. Study-wide results and caveats: Among vaccine-associated CD4 TCRs, coverage spanned spike, with dominance at 160-218 and 743-854.

This chain connects TRBV9 to TRBJ2-3; D remains ambiguous. This clonotype was obtained from an adult in good health. The sequenced sample was peripheral blood, obtained on day 0 of AZD1222 vaccination. The chain's CDR3 is CASSRESDTQYF. In DNA form, the CDR3 reads TGTGCCAGCTCGCGAGAGTCGGATACGCAGTATTTT. Full variable domain (outside the CDR3, taken from reference TRBV9 and TRBJ2-3): DSGVTQTPKHLITATGQRVTLRCSPRSGDLSVYWYQQSLDQGLQFLIQYYNGEERAKGNILERFSAQQFPDLHSELNLSSLELGDSALYFCASSRESDTQYFGPGTRLTVL.